This T cell receptor (beta chain) was retrieved from a study of Ad26.COV2.S vaccination and SARS-CoV-2 variants. Treatment denoted: about 20 received Ad26.COV2.S at low or high dose, single or two shots; roughly 5 received placebo; per-sample allocation not given. Day 63 after the first vaccine or placebo injection was the time point for sampling. This CDR3 region has 16 residues. V lost 0 bases to trimming and J lost 7 bases, with 18 bases between them. The germline CDR1 and CDR2 sequences are LGHNA and YNFKEQ. Profiling relied on immunoSEQ multiplex PCR, and the TCRdb table lists in-frame clones only, not all of them. The table has about 350,000 clones, roughly 90% seen once.

The material sequenced was peripheral blood, taken in a trial of Ad26.COV2.S vaccine versus placebo. This TCR came from a person between 18 and 65 years old who received the Ad26.COV2.S COVID-19 vaccine or a placebo. This chain joins TRBV4-2 and TRBJ1-2, with D hard to call. CDR3 DNA: TGTGCCAGCAGCCAAGATGGCCGGCCCATCTCGGCTGGCTACACCTTC. Translation gives CASSQDGRPISAGYTF.